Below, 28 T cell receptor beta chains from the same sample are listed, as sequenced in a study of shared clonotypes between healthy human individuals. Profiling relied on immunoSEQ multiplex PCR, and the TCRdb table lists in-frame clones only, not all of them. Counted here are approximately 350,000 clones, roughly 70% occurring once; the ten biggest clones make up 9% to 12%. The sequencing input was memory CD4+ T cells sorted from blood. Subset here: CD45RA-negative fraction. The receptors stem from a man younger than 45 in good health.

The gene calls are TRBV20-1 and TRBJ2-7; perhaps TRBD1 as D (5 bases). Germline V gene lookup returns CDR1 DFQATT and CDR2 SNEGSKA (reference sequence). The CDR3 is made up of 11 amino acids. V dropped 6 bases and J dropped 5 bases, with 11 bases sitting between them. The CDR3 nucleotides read TGCAGTGCGCCAAGACAGAACGAGCAGTACTTC. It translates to CSAPRQNEQYF.

CDR3 bases: TGTGCCTGGAACGAGTTCGGCAATCAGCCCCAGCATTTT. Translation gives CAWNEFGNQPQHF. The gene calls are TRBV30 and TRBJ1-5; D gene unclear. With 4 bases removed from V and 2 bases from J, the gap between germline ends came to 9 bases. CDR1 and CDR2 (germline): GTSNPN, SVGIG (reference sequence). The CDR3 runs to 13 residues.

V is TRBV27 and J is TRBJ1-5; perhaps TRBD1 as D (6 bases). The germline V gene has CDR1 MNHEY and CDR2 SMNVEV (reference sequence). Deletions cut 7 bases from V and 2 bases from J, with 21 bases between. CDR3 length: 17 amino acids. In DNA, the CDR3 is TGTGCCAGCATTAAAAACCGCGGAAACAGGGGCAATCAGCCCCAGCATTTT. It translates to CASIKNRGNRGNQPQHF.

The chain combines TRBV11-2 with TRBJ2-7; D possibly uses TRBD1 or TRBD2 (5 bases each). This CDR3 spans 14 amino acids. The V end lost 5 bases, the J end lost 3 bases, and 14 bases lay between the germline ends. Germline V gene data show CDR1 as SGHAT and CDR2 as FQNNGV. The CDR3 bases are TGTGCCAGCAGCACCGGTGGGGGTGGCTACGAGCAGTACTTC. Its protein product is CASSTGGGGYEQYF.

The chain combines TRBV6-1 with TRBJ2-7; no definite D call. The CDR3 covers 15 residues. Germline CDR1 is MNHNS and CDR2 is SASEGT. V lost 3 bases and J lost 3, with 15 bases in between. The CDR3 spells CASSDRPEPYYEQYF. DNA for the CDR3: TGTGCCAGCAGTGACCGTCCCGAACCCTACTACGAGCAGTACTTC.

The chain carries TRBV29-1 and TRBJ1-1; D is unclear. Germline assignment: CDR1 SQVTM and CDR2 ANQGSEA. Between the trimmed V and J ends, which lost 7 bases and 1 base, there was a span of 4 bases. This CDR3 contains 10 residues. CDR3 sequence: CSAENTEAFF. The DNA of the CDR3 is TGCAGCGCGGAGAACACTGAAGCTTTCTTT. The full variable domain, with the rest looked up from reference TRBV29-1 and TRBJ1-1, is SAVISQKPSRDICQRGTSLTIQCQVDSQVTMMFWYRQQPGQSLTLIATANQGSEATYESGFVIDKFPISRPNLTFSTLTVSNMSPEDSSIYLCSAENTEAFFGQGTRLTVV.

The CDR3 DNA follows: TGTGCCAGCAGCCACCTAAAGACTAGCGGCTACAATGAGCAGTTCTTC. It encodes CASSHLKTSGYNEQFF. This chain connects TRBV4-2 to TRBJ2-1, with TRBD2 matching 9 bases. The CDR3 totals 16 residues. Germline V gives CDR1 LGHNA, CDR2 YNFKEQ. Germline trimming cut 3 bases from V and 3 bases from J; bases unmatched to any gene: 6.

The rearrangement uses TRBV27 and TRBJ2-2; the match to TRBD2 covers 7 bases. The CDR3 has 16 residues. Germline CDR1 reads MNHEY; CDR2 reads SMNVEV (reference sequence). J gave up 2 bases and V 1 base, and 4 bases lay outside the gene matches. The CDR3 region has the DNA TGTGCCAGCAGTTTATTTTCGGGAGGAAACACCGGGGAGCTGTTTTTT. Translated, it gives CASSLFSGGNTGELFF.

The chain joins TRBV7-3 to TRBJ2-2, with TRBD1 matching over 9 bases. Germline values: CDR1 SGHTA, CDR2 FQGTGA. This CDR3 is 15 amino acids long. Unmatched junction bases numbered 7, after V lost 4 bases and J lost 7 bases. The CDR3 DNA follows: TGTGCCAGCAGCTCCTCCGGGACAGGGAGCGGGGAGCTGTTTTTT. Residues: CASSSSGTGSGELFF.

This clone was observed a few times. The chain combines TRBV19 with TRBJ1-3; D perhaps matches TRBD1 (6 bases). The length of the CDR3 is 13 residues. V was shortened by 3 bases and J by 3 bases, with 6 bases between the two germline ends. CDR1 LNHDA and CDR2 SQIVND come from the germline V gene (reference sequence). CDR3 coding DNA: TGTGCCAGTAGTATGGACAGTGGAAACACCATATATTTT. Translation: CASSMDSGNTIYF.

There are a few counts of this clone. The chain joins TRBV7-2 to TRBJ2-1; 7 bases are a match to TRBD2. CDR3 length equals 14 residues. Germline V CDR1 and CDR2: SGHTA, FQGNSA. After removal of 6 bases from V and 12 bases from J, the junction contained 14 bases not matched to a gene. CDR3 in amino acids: CASSPGGPGFGQFF. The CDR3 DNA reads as TGTGCCAGCAGTCCGGGAGGCCCAGGGTTTGGGCAGTTCTTC.

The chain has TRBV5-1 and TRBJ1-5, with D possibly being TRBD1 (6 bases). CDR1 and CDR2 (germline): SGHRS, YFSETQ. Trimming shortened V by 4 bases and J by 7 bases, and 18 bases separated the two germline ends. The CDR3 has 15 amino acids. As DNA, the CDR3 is TGCGCCAGCAGCCTCTCAGGGGACCCCGGACAGCCCCAGCATTTT. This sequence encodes CASSLSGDPGQPQHF.

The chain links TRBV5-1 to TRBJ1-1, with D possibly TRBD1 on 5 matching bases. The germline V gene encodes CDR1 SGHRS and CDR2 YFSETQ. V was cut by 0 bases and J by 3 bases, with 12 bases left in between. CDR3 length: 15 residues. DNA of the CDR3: TGCGCCAGCAGCTTGGCGCCGGGGGGTGACACTGAAGCTTTCTTT. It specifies CASSLAPGGDTEAFF.

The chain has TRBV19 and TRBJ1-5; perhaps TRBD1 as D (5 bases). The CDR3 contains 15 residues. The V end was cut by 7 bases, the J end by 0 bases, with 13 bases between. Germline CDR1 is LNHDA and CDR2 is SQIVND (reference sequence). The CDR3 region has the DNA TGTGCCAGTATCAAGGGGCATAATAGCAATCAGCCCCAGCATTTT. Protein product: CASIKGHNSNQPQHF.

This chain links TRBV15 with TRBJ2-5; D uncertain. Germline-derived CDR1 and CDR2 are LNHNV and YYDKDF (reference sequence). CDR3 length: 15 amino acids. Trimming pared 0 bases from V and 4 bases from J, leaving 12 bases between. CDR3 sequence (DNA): TGTGCCACCAGCAGAGAGATTGTCAAGGGAGAGACCCAGTACTTC. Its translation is CATSREIVKGETQYF.

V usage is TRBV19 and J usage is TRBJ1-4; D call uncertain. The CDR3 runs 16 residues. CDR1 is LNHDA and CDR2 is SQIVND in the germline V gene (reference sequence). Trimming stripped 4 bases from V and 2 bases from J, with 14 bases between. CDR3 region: CASSTGISLTNEKLFF. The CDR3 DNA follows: TGTGCCAGTAGTACTGGGATAAGTCTCACTAATGAAAAACTGTTTTTT.

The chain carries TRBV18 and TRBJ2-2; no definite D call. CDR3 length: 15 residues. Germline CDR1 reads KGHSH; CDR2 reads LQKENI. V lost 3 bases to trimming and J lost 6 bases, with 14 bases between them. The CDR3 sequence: CASSPEAMGSGELFF. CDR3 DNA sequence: TGTGCCAGCTCACCCGAGGCAATGGGGTCCGGGGAGCTGTTTTTT. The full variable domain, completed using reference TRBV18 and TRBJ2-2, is NAGVMQNPRHLVRRRGQEARLRCSPMKGHSHVYWYRQLPEEGLKFMVYLQKENIIDESGMPKERFSAEFPKEGPSILRIQQVVRGDSAAYFCASSPEAMGSGELFFGEGSRLTVL.

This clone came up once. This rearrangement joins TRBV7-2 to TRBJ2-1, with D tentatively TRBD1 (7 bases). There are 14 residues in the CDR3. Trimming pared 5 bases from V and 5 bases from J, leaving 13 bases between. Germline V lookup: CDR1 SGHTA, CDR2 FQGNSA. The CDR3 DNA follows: TGTGCCAGCAGCCGGGGGACAGCAAACAATGAGCAGTTCTTC. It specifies CASSRGTANNEQFF.

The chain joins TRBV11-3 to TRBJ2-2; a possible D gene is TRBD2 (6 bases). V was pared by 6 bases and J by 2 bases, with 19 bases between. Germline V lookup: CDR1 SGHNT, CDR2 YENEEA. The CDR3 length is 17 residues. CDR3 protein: CASRQSTGLPNTGELFF. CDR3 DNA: TGTGCCAGCAGGCAATCTACGGGACTGCCTAACACCGGGGAGCTGTTTTTT.

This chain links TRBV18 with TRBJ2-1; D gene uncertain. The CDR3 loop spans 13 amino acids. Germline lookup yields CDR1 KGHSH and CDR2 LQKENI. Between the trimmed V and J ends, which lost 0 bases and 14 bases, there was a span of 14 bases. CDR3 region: CASSPPGLPDKFF. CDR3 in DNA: TGTGCCAGCTCACCACCCGGCCTCCCTGACAAGTTCTTC.

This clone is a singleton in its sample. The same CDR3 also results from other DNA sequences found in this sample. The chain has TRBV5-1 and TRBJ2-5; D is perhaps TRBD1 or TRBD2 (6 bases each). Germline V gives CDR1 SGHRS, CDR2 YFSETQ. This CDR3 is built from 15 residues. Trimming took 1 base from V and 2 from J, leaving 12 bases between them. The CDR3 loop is CASSLTGTGQETQYF. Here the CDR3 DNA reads TGCGCCAGCAGCTTGACAGGGACTGGACAAGAGACCCAGTACTTC.

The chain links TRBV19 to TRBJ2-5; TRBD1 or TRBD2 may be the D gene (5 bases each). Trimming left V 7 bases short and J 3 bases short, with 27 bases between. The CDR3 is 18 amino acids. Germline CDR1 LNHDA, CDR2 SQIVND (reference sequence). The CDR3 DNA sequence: TGTGCCAGTATTGGTGGTTGGAGGAAGACAGAACGAGAAGAGACCCAGTACTTC. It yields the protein CASIGGWRKTEREETQYF.

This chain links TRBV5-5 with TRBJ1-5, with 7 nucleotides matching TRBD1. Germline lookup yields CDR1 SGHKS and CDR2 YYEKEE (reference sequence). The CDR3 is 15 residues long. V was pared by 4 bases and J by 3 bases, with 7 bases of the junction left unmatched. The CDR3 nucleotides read TGTGCCAGCAGCGTAACGACAGGGACCAATCAGCCCCAGCATTTT. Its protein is CASSVTTGTNQPQHF.

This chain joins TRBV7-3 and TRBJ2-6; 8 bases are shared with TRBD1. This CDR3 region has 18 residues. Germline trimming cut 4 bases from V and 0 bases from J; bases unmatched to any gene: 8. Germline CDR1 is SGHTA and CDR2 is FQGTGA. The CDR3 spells CASSSQGVVSSGANVLTF. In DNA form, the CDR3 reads TGTGCCAGCAGCTCACAGGGGGTGGTAAGCTCTGGGGCCAACGTCCTGACTTTC.

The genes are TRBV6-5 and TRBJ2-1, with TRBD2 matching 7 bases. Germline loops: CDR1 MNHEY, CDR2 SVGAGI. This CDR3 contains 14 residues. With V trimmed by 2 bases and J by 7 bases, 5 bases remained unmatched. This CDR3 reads CASSYDGTNNEQFF. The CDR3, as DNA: TGTGCCAGCAGTTACGACGGGACTAATAATGAGCAGTTCTTC.

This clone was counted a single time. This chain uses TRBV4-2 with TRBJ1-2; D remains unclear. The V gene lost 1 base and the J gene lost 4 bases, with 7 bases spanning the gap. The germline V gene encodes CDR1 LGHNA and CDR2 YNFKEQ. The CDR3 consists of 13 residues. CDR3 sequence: CASSQGGSYGYTF. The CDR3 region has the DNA TGTGCCAGCAGCCAAGGGGGAAGCTATGGCTACACCTTC.

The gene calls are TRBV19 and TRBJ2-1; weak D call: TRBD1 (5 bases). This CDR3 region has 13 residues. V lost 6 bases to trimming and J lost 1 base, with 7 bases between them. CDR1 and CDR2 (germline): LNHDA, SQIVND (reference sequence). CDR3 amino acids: CASSAGSYNEQFF. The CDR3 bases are TGTGCCAGTAGCGCAGGGTCCTACAATGAGCAGTTCTTC. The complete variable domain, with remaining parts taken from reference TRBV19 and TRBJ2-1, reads DGGITQSPKYLFRKEGQNVTLSCEQNLNHDAMYWYRQDPGQGLRLIYYSQIVNDFQKGDIAEGYSVSREKKESFPLTVTSAQKNPTAFYLCASSAGSYNEQFFGPGTRLTVL.

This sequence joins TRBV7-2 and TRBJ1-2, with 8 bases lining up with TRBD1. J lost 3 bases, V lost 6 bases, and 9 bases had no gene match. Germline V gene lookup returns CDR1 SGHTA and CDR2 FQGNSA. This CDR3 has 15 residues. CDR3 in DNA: TGTGCCAGCAGGGGGTCGGACAGGGACTACTATGGCTACACCTTC. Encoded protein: CASRGSDRDYYGYTF.